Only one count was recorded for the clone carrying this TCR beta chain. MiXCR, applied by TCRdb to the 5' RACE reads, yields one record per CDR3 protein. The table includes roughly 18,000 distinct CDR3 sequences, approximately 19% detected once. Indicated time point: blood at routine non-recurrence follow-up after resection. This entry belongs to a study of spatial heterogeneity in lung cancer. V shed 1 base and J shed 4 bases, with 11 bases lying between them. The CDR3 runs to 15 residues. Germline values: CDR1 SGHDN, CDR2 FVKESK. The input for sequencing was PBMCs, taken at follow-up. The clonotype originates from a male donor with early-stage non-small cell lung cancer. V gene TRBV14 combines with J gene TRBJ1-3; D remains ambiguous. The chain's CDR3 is CASSQARAGGNTIYF. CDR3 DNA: TGTGCCAGCAGCCAAGCCCGAGCGGGAGGAAACACCATATATTTT.